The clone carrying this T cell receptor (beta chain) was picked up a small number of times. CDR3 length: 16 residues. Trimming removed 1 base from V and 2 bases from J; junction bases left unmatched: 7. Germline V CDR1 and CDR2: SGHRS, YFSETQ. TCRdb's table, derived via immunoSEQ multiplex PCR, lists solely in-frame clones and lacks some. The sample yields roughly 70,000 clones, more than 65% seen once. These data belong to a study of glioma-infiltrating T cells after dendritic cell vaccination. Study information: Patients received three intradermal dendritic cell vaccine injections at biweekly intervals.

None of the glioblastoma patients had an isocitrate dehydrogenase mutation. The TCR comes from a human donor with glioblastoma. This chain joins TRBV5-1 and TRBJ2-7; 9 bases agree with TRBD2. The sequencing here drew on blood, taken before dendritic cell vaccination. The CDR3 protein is CASSLLPLAGPYEQYV. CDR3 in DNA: TGCGCCAGCAGCTTGCTCCCTCTAGCGGGGCCCTACGAGCAGTACGTC.